This T cell receptor (beta chain) was profiled in a study of blood T cell repertoires in COVID-19. Study at large: Material from acute and convalescent COVID-19 was sourced from the United States, Italy and Spain. Sample material is recorded as cDNA or gDNA derived from T cells, B-cell-depleted T cells, or PBMCs.

Original methodology: Cell counts per sample came from amplifying reference gene primers. Some clones are missing from TCRdb's copy, which holds only in-frame ones; the method was immunoSEQ multiplex PCR. That table supplies the V and J calls and clone size; D and trimming were determined from the DNA. This table holds approximately 250,000 clones, just over 85% found once. The V gene lost 2 bases and the J gene lost 4 bases, with 14 bases spanning the gap. CDR3 length equals 16 residues. Germline-derived CDR1 and CDR2 are ENHRY and SYGVKD. The chain carries TRBV10-3 and TRBJ2-2, with D tentatively TRBD2 (7 bases). The sample consisted of peripheral blood. This sequence was found in a young man who had recovered from COVID-19. CDR3 amino acids: CAISEEGGRGTGELFF. In DNA, the CDR3 is TGTGCCATCAGTGAGGAGGGGGGGCGCGGCACCGGGGAGCTGTTTTTT.